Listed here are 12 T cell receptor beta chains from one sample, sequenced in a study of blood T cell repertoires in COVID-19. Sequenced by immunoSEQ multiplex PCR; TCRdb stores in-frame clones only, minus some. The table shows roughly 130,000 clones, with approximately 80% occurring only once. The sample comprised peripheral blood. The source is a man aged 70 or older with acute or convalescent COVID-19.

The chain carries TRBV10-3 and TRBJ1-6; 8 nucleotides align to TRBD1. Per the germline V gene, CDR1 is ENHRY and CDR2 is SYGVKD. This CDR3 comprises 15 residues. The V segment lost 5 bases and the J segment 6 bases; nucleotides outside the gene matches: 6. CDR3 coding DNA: TGTGCCATCAGTAATGGACAGGGCCCTAATTCACCCCTCCACTTT. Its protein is CAISNGQGPNSPLHF.

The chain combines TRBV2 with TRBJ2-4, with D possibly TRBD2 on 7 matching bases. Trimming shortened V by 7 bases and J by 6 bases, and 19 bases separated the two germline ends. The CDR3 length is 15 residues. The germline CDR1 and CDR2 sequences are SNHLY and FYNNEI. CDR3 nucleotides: TGTGCCAGCATGTCGGGGGGCGGGGCAGCAAACATTCAGTACTTC. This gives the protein CASMSGGGAANIQYF.

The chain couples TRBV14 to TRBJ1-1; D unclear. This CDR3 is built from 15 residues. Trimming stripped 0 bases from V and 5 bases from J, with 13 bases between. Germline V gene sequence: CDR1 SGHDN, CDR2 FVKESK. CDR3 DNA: TGTGCCAGCAGCCAAGATTCGAGCGGTCAAACTGAAGCTTTCTTT. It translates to CASSQDSSGQTEAFF. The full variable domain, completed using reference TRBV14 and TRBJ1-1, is EAGVTQFPSHSVIEKGQTVTLRCDPISGHDNLYWYRRVMGKEIKFLLHFVKESKQDESGMPNNRFLAERTGGTYSTLKVQPAELEDSGVYFCASSQDSSGQTEAFFGQGTRLTVV.

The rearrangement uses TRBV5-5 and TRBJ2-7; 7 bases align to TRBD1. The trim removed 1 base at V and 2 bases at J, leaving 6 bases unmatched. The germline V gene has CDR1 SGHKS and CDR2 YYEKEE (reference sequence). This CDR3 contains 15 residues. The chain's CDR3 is CASSLSRDSTYEQYF. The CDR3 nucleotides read TGTGCCAGCAGCTTGTCCCGGGACAGTACCTACGAGCAGTACTTC.

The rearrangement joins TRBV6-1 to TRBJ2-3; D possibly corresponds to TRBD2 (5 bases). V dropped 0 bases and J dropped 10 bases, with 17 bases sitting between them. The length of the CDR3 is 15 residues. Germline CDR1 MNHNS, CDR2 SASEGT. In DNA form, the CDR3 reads TGTGCCAGCAGTGAAGCACCCCGGGGATCGGACCCGCAGTATTTT. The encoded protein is CASSEAPRGSDPQYF.

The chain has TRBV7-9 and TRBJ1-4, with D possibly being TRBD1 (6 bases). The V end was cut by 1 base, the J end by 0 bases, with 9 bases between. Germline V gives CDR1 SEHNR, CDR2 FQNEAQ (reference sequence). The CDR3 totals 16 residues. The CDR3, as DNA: TGTGCCAGCAGCTTAGGGACAGCTGCAACTAATGAAAAACTGTTTTTT. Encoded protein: CASSLGTAATNEKLFF.

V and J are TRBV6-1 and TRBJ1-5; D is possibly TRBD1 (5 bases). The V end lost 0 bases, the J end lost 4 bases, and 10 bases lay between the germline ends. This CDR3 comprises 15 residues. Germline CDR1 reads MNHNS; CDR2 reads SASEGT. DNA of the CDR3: TGTGCCAGCAGTGAAGCCTCGACAGTGAATCAGCCCCAGCATTTT. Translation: CASSEASTVNQPQHF.

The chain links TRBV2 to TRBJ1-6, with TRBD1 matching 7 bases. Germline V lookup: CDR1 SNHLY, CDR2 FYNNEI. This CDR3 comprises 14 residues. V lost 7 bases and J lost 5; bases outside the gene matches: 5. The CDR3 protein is CASTRTGNNSPLHF. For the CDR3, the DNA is TGTGCCAGCACCCGGACAGGAAATAATTCACCCCTCCACTTT.

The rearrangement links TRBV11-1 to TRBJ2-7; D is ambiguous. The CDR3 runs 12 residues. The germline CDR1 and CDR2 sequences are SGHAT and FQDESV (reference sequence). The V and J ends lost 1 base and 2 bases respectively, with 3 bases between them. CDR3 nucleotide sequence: TGTGCCAGCAGCTTAGACACCTACGAGCAGTACTTC. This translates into CASSLDTYEQYF.

The CDR3 nucleotides are TGTGCCAGCAGCTTAAATTCGGCAGGGGGCTACTATGGCTACACCTTC. It encodes CASSLNSAGGYYGYTF. The J gene is TRBJ1-2, the V gene TRBV5-4; 8 bases are shared with TRBD1. The CDR3 has 16 amino acids. Germline V gene lookup returns CDR1 SGHNT and CDR2 YYREEE (reference sequence). V gave up 2 bases and J gave up 3 bases; unmatched junction bases: 9.

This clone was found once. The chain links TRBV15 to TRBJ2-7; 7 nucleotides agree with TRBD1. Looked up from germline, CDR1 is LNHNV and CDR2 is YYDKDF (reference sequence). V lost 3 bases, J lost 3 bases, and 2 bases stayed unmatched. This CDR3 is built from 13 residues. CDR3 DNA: TGTGCCACCAGCAGGGGACAGCACTACGAGCAGTACTTC. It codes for CATSRGQHYEQYF.

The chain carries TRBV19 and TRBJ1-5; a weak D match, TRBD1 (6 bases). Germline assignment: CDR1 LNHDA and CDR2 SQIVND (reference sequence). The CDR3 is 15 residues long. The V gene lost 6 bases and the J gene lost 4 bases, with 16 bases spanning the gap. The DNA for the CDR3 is TGTGCCAGTAGCACCGATGACAGGAAGAATCAGCCCCAGCATTTT. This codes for CASSTDDRKNQPQHF.